The 11 T cell receptor beta chains listed next were all sequenced from one sample in a study of spatial heterogeneity in lung cancer. Time point denoted: sample taken at primary tumor resection. Whole RNA obtained from tumor, nontumor lung or frozen PBMC underwent sequencing without sorting. Each CDR3 protein gets one entry after TCRdb re-called the 5' RACE reads with MiXCR. The sample shows some 2,100 distinct CDR3 sequences, roughly 10% of them seen only once. Sequencing used normal lung tissue next to the tumor, obtained at surgery. The receptors stem from a male donor with early-stage non-small cell lung cancer.

By share of the sample, this clonotype is medium-sized. V gene TRBV12-3 or TRBV12-4 combines with J gene TRBJ2-2; D may match TRBD1 or TRBD2 (7 bases each). The CDR3 runs 16 residues. The germline V and J ends were trimmed by 5 bases and 6 bases, with 19 bases remaining between them. The CDR3 protein is CASSPQGGGVAGELFF. Written as DNA, the CDR3 is TGTGCCAGCAGTCCCCAGGGGGGGGGCGTAGCCGGGGAGCTGTTTTTT.

This clonotype ranks as medium-sized. The rearrangement uses TRBV20-1 and TRBJ2-7; 8 bases map to TRBD2. V lost 6 bases and J lost 4; bases outside the gene matches: 8. Per germline, CDR1 DFQATT and CDR2 SNEGSKA (reference sequence). This CDR3 is built from 13 residues. The CDR3 nucleotides read TGCAGTGCCGACGGACTAGCCGGGTACGAGCAGTACTTC. Protein product: CSADGLAGYEQYF.

This clonotype occurred many times. The rearrangement joins TRBV5-4 to TRBJ2-3, with 8 bases aligning to TRBD2. After removal of 0 bases from V and 4 bases from J, the junction contained 7 bases not matched to a gene. This CDR3 spans 16 amino acids. CDR1 is SGHNT, CDR2 YYREEE, per germline (reference sequence). The CDR3 is CASSLVPAREADTQYF. DNA for the CDR3: TGTGCCAGCAGCTTGGTACCAGCGCGGGAGGCAGATACGCAGTATTTT.

This clonotype showed up many times. The rearrangement links TRBV20-1 to TRBJ2-4; 7 bases line up with TRBD2. Germline CDR1 and CDR2: DFQATT and SNEGSKA (reference sequence). This CDR3 has 17 amino acids. Trimming took 1 base from V and 2 from J; bases not matched to a gene: 11. CDR3 region: CSARGRDYGGTKNIQYF. In DNA, the CDR3 is TGCAGTGCTAGAGGTCGGGACTACGGGGGAACCAAAAACATTCAGTACTTC.

This clonotype is medium-sized. The chain employs TRBV20-1 and TRBJ2-7; D remains unclear. Germline CDR1 and CDR2: DFQATT and SNEGSKA (reference sequence). V was cut by 3 bases and J by 3 bases, with 18 bases left in between. This CDR3 contains 15 residues. The CDR3 bases are TGCAGTGCTAGCCCTCGTATTCCCGACCACTACGAGCAGTACTTC. This translates into CSASPRIPDHYEQYF.

This clonotype is deemed medium-sized (0.01 to 0.1%). V is TRBV5-1 and J is TRBJ2-7; 10 bases are a match to TRBD2. The CDR3 is 14 residues long. After removal of 2 bases from V and 7 bases from J, the junction contained 6 bases not matched to a gene. Germline CDR1 is SGHRS and CDR2 is YFSETQ. The CDR3 loop is CASSFLAGAREQYF. The CDR3 bases are TGCGCCAGCAGCTTCCTAGCGGGGGCGCGAGAGCAGTACTTC.

V gene TRBV7-9 combines with J gene TRBJ2-1, with D possibly TRBD2 on 6 matching bases. V lost 5 bases and J lost 7, with 12 bases in between. Germline assignment: CDR1 SEHNR and CDR2 FQNEAQ (reference sequence). This CDR3 is 13 amino acids long. CDR3 loop: CASSPGGWNEQFF. In DNA, the CDR3 is TGTGCCAGCAGCCCAGGAGGGTGGAATGAGCAGTTCTTC.

This clonotype was counted at least ten times. The chain joins TRBV7-9 to TRBJ2-7; D gene ambiguous. The length of the CDR3 is 12 residues. Trimming removed 5 bases from V and 2 bases from J, with 7 bases in between. Per germline, CDR1 SEHNR and CDR2 FQNEAQ (reference sequence). The chain's CDR3 is CASSTEAYEQYF. The CDR3 region has the DNA TGTGCCAGCAGCACAGAGGCCTACGAGCAGTACTTC.

This clonotype qualifies as medium-sized. V is TRBV5-1 and J is TRBJ2-2, with D perhaps matching TRBD1 (6 bases). V shed 4 bases and J shed 2 bases, with 15 bases lying between them. This CDR3 spans 16 amino acids. Germline lookup yields CDR1 SGHRS and CDR2 YFSETQ. CDR3 bases: TGCGCCAGCAGCCCTCCACAAGGGGGAAACACCGGGGAGCTGTTTTTT. Its protein is CASSPPQGGNTGELFF.

This clonotype is medium-sized. The rearrangement joins TRBV5-1 to TRBJ1-1; D is undetermined. Germline-derived CDR1 and CDR2 are SGHRS and YFSETQ. This CDR3 spans 11 amino acids. Trimming stripped 4 bases from V and 7 bases from J, with 8 bases between. CDR3 in DNA: TGCGCCAGCAGCCTCGAAGGTGAAGCTTTCTTT. Protein: CASSLEGEAFF.

By share, this clonotype counts as medium-sized. The J gene is TRBJ2-1, the V gene TRBV4-2, with TRBD2 matching 10 bases. V lost 0 bases and J lost 7; bases outside the gene matches: 3. Germline V gene sequence: CDR1 LGHNA, CDR2 YNFKEQ. The CDR3 runs to 15 residues. CDR3 DNA: TGTGCCAGCAGCCAAGATCAGCGGGGGGGGAATGAGCAGTTCTTC. Its protein is CASSQDQRGGNEQFF.